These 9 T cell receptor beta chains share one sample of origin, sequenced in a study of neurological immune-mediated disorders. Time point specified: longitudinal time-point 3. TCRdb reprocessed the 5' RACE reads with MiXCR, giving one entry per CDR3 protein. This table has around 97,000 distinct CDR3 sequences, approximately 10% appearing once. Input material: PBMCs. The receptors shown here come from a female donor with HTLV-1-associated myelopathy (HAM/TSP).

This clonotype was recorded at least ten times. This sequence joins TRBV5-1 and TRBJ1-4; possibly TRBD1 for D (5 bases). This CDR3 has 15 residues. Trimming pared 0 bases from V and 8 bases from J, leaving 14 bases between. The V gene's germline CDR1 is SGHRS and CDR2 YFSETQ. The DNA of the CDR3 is TGCGCCAGCAGCTTGGAGGGCCGTTGGGGCGAAAAACTGTTTTTT. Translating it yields CASSLEGRWGEKLFF.

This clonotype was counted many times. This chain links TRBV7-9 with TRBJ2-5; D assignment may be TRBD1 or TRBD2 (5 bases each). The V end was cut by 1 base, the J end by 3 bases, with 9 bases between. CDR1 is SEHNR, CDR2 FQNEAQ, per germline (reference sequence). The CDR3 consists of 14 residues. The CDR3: CASSLGQGEETQYF. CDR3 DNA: TGTGCCAGCAGCTTAGGGCAGGGAGAAGAGACCCAGTACTTC. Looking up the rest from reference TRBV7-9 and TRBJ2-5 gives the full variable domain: DTGVSQNPRHKITKRGQNVTFRCDPISEHNRLYWYRQTLGQGPEFLTYFQNEAQLEKSRLLSDRFSAERPKGSFSTLEIQRTEQGDSAMYLCASSLGQGEETQYFGPGTRLLVL.

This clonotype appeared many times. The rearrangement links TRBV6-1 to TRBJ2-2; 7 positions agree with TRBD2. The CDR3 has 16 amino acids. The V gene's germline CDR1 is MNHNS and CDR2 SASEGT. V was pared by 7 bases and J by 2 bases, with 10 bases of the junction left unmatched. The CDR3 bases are TGTGCCAGCAACCCCCGGGGAGGGATAAACACCGGGGAGCTGTTTTTT. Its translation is CASNPRGGINTGELFF.

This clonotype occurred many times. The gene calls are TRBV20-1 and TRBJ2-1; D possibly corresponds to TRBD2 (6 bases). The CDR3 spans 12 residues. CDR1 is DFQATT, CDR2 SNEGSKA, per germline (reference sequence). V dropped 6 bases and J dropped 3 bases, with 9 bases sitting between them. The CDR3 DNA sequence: TGCAGTGCCCGGAGGGGCTACAATGAGCAGTTCTTC. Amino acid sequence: CSARRGYNEQFF.

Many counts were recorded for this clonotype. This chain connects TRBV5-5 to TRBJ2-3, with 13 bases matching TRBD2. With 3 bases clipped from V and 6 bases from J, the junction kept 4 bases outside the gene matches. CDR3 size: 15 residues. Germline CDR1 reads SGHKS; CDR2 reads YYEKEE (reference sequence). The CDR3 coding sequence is TGTGCCAGCAGCTGGACTAGCGGGGGAAGCGATACGCAGTATTTT. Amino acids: CASSWTSGGSDTQYF.

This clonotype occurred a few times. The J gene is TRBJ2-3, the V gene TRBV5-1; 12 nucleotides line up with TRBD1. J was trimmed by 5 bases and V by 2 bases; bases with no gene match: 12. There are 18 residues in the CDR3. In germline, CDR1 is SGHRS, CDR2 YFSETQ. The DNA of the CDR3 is TGCGCCAGCAGCTTTGCCCGTGACGGGACAGGGGGCTTAGATACGCAGTATTTT. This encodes CASSFARDGTGGLDTQYF.

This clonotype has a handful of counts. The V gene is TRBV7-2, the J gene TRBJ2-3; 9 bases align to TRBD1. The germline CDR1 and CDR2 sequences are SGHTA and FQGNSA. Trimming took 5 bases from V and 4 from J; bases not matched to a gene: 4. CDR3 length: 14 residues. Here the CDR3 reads CASSTRTGADTQYF. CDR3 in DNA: TGTGCCAGCAGCACGCGGACAGGGGCAGATACGCAGTATTTT. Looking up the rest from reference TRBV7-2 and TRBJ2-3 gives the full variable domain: GAGVSQSPSNKVTEKGKDVELRCDPISGHTALYWYRQSLGQGLEFLIYFQGNSAPDKSGLPSDRFSAERTGGSVSTLTIQRTQQEDSAVYLCASSTRTGADTQYFGPGTRLTVL.

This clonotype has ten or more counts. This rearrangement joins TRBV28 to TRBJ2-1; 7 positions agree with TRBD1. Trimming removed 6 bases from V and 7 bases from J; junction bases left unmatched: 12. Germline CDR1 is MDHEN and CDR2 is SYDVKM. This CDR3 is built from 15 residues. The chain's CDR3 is CASRLQGKGDNEQFF. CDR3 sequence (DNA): TGTGCCAGCAGGTTACAGGGGAAGGGGGATAATGAGCAGTTCTTC. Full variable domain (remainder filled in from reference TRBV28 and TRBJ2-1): DVKVTQSSRYLVKRTGEKVFLECVQDMDHENMFWYRQDPGLGLRLIYFSYDVKMKEKGDIPEGYSVSREKKERFSLILESASTNQTSMYLCASRLQGKGDNEQFFGPGTRLTVL.

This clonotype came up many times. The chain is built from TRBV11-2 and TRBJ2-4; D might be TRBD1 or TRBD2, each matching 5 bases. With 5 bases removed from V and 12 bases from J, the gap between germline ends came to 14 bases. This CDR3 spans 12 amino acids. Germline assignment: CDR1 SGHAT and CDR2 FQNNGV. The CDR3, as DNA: TGTGCCAGCAGCCCGTCCGGGACGGCTCAGTACTTC. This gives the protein CASSPSGTAQYF.